Below are 18 T cell receptor beta chains sequenced from a single sample in a study of beta chain features in type 1 diabetes. Every isolated RNA sample was fully reverse transcribed, so sequencing captured expressed TCRB transcripts. Generated by immunoSEQ multiplex PCR, the TCRdb table keeps only in-frame clones and is missing some. The sample holds 900,000 or so clones, 15% to 20% seen once. Sequenced: naive CD4+ T cells from blood. These receptors were collected from a woman between 18 and 29 years old in good health.

This clone occurred a few times. V and J are TRBV9 and TRBJ2-6; D is unresolved. Between the trimmed V and J ends, which lost 4 bases and 3 bases, there was a span of 14 bases. Germline-derived CDR1 and CDR2 are SGDLS and YYNGEE. There are 16 residues in the CDR3. CDR3: CASSPHVGIGANVLTF. The DNA of the CDR3 is TGTGCCAGCAGCCCACATGTGGGGATTGGGGCCAACGTCCTGACTTTC.

The chain employs TRBV2 and TRBJ2-3; D is uncertain. Per the germline V gene, CDR1 is SNHLY and CDR2 is FYNNEI. The ends were cut back, 4 bases at V and 0 bases at J, with 11 bases in the middle. The CDR3 covers 15 residues. CDR3 sequence (DNA): TGTGCCAGCAGTGCTCGCGGTCTAAGCACAGATACGCAGTATTTT. It encodes CASSARGLSTDTQYF.

The rearrangement links TRBV5-1 to TRBJ2-5; D unclear. Trimming cost V 0 bases and J 5 bases, with 14 bases left between them. This CDR3 is built from 15 residues. Germline-derived CDR1 and CDR2 are SGHRS and YFSETQ. CDR3 protein: CASSLGVGIPETQYF. CDR3 coding DNA: TGCGCCAGCAGCTTGGGGGTAGGGATACCGGAGACCCAGTACTTC.

This clone was recorded a few times. The chain is built from TRBV7-2 and TRBJ2-7, with TRBD2 matching over 10 bases. The junction had 7 bases not matched to a gene; V was cut back by 5 bases and J by 3 bases. The germline V gene has CDR1 SGHTA and CDR2 FQGNSA. The CDR3 runs to 15 residues. Written as DNA, the CDR3 is TGTGCCAGCAGCCCCTTTGGACTAGCGGTCTACGAGCAGTACTTC. It codes for CASSPFGLAVYEQYF.

This clone showed up just a few times. This chain uses TRBV4-2 with TRBJ1-4, with TRBD1 matching over 7 bases. Trimming removed 3 bases from V and 7 bases from J; junction bases left unmatched: 5. The CDR3 runs 14 residues. The V gene's germline CDR1 is LGHNA and CDR2 YNFKEQ. CDR3 sequence (DNA): TGTGCCAGCAGCCATTCCGGGACAGTTGAAAAACTGTTTTTT. This gives the protein CASSHSGTVEKLFF.

The chain couples TRBV7-3 to TRBJ2-1; 10 bases agree with TRBD1. The CDR3 length is 16 residues. With 3 bases clipped from V and 7 bases from J, the junction kept 9 bases outside the gene matches. Germline values: CDR1 SGHTA, CDR2 FQGTGA. The CDR3 reads CASSFSLGQGENEQFF. For the CDR3, the DNA is TGTGCCAGCAGCTTCAGTCTAGGACAGGGGGAAAATGAGCAGTTCTTC.

This clone has just one count. At one end, the junction sequence differs from germline, possibly due to a read error. The V and J genes are TRBV10-3 and TRBJ2-1; the match to TRBD2 covers 7 bases. This CDR3 has 15 residues. The germline gives CDR1 ENHRY, CDR2 SYGVKD. CDR3 amino acids: CAISLQAGAYNGQFF. DNA of the CDR3: TGTGCCATCAGCCTCCAGGCGGGAGCATACAATGGGCAGTTCTTC.

This clone was recorded a few times. The genes are TRBV11-2 and TRBJ2-7; D not certain. Germline CDR1 SGHAT, CDR2 FQNNGV. Trimming took 6 bases from V and 5 from J, leaving 20 bases between them. The CDR3 spans 15 residues. The CDR3 here is CASSRDPVTPHEQYF. The CDR3 DNA reads as TGTGCCAGCAGTCGAGATCCTGTGACGCCGCACGAGCAGTACTTC.

The genes are TRBV19 and TRBJ2-5; unclear D gene. The CDR3 has 13 residues. V was clipped by 1 base and J by 3 bases, with 6 bases between them. Germline CDR1 is LNHDA and CDR2 is SQIVND (reference sequence). The CDR3 loop is CASSIGEEETQYF. Written as DNA, the CDR3 is TGTGCCAGTAGTATAGGGGAAGAAGAGACCCAGTACTTC.

The rearrangement uses TRBV7-2 and TRBJ2-2; 12 bases are shared with TRBD2. The CDR3 is made up of 18 amino acids. Germline V gene data show CDR1 as SGHTA and CDR2 as FQGNSA. V was clipped by 2 bases and J by 6 bases; unmatched bases: 10. CDR3 protein: CASSLRSASGRASGELFF. In DNA form, the CDR3 reads TGTGCCAGCAGCTTACGCTCGGCTAGCGGGAGGGCCTCCGGGGAGCTGTTTTTT.

This clone showed up just a few times. The chain uses TRBV4-3 and TRBJ2-5, with 9 bases aligning to TRBD2. Germline V gene sequence: CDR1 LGHNA, CDR2 YSLEER. J lost 1 base, V lost 1 base, and 4 bases had no gene match. The CDR3 spans 16 residues. CDR3 region: CASSQGASGIQETQYF. DNA of the CDR3: TGCGCCAGCAGCCAAGGGGCTAGCGGGATCCAAGAGACCCAGTACTTC.

The chain joins TRBV5-5 to TRBJ1-5; a possible D gene is TRBD1 (5 bases). V gave up 4 bases and J gave up 0 bases, with 11 bases separating them. Germline values: CDR1 SGHKS, CDR2 YYEKEE (reference sequence). There are 15 residues in the CDR3. The CDR3 sequence is CASSQDTGSNQPQHF. The CDR3 DNA is TGTGCCAGCAGCCAAGATACAGGTAGCAATCAGCCCCAGCATTTT.

About this clone itself: Different DNA sequences within this sample yield the same CDR3. The chain has TRBV29-1 and TRBJ2-1, with a weak D call TRBD2 (5 bases). Germline assignment: CDR1 SQVTM and CDR2 ANQGSEA. Trimming took off 3 bases at V and 4 bases at J, with 7 bases between the two ends. The CDR3 totals 12 residues. The CDR3 nucleotides read TGCAGCGTTGAGCGGGTTTACAATGAGCAGTTCTTC. This translates into CSVERVYNEQFF.

V gene TRBV5-1 combines with J gene TRBJ2-7; D is unresolved. With 4 bases removed from V and 4 bases from J, the gap between germline ends came to 15 bases. Germline CDR1 is SGHRS and CDR2 is YFSETQ. The CDR3 totals 14 residues. The CDR3 region has the DNA TGCGCCAGCAGCGCCGGGCCGGGCGGTTACGAGCAGTACTTC. It encodes CASSAGPGGYEQYF.

The V and J genes are TRBV5-1 and TRBJ1-4; a possible D gene is TRBD1 (5 bases). The CDR3 has 15 amino acids. Trimming shortened V by 0 bases and J by 5 bases, and 11 bases separated the two germline ends. Germline-derived CDR1 and CDR2 are SGHRS and YFSETQ. In DNA, the CDR3 is TGCGCCAGCAGCTTGGGAGGGGCTGGGAATGAAAAACTGTTTTTT. This translates into CASSLGGAGNEKLFF.

This chain links TRBV18 with TRBJ2-2; 10 nucleotides align to TRBD2. J gave up 2 bases and V 1 base, and 4 bases lay outside the gene matches. CDR1 and CDR2 from the germline V gene are KGHSH and LQKENI. The CDR3 runs 17 residues. CDR3 nucleotides: TGTGCCAGCTCACCACGAACACTAGCGGGAAACACCGGGGAGCTGTTTTTT. This encodes CASSPRTLAGNTGELFF.

This clone was counted between two and nine times. The chain employs TRBV10-3 and TRBJ2-1, with D perhaps matching TRBD2 (5 bases). CDR1 is ENHRY and CDR2 is SYGVKD in the germline V gene. Trimming removed 7 bases at V and 3 bases at J, with 13 bases between. The length of the CDR3 is 14 residues. The CDR3 reads CAIMDGKGYNEQFF. The CDR3 DNA follows: TGTGCCATCATGGACGGGAAGGGCTACAATGAGCAGTTCTTC.

The V gene is TRBV4-3, the J gene TRBJ2-1; 11 nucleotides match TRBD2. The V gene end was trimmed by 0 bases and the J gene end by 6 bases; junction bases not matched to a gene: 10. Germline loops: CDR1 LGHNA, CDR2 YSLEER. The CDR3 totals 18 residues. CDR3 protein: CASSQDPAGTSGINEQFF. Written as DNA, the CDR3 is TGCGCCAGCAGCCAAGATCCCGCCGGGACTAGCGGTATCAATGAGCAGTTCTTC.